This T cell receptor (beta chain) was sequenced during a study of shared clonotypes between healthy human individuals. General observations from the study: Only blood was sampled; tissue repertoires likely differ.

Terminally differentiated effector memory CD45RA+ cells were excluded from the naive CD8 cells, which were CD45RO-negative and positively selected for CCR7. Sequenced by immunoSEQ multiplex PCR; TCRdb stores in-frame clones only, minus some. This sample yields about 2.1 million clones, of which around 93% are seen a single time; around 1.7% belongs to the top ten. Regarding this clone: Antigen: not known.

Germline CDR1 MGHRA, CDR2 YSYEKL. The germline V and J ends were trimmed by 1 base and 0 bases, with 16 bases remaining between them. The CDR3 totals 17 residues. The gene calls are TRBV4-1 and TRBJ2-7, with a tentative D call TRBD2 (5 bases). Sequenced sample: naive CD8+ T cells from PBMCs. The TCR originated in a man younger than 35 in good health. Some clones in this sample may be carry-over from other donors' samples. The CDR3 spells CASSQVASQINSYEQYF. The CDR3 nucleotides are TGCGCCAGCAGCCAAGTGGCTAGCCAAATCAACTCCTACGAGCAGTACTTC.